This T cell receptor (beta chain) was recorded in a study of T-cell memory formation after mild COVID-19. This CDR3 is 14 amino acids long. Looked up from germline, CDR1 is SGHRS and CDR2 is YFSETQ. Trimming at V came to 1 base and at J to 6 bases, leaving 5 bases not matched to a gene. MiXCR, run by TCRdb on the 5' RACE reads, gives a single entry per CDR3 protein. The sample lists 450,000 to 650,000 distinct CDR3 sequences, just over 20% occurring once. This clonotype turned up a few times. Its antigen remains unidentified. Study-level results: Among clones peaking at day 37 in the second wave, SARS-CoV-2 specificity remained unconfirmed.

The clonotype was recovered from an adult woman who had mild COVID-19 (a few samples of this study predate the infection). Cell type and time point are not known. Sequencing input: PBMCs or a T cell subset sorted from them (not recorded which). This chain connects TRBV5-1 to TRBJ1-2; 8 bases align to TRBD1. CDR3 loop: CASSLNRGSDGYTF. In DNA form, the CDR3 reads TGCGCCAGCAGCTTGAACAGGGGGTCGGATGGCTACACCTTC. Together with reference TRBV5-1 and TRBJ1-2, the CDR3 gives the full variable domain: KAGVTQTPRYLIKTRGQQVTLSCSPISGHRSVSWYQQTPGQGLQFLFEYFSETQRNKGNFPGRFSGRQFSNSRSEMNVSTLELGDSALYLCASSLNRGSDGYTFGSGTRLTVV.